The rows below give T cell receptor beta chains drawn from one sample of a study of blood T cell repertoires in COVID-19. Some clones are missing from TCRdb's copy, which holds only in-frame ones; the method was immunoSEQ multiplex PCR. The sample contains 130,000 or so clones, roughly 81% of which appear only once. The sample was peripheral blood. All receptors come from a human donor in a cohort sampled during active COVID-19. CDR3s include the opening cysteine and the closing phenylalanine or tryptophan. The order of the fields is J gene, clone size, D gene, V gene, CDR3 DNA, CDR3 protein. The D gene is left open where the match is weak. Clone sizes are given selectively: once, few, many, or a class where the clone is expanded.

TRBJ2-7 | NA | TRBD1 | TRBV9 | TGTGCCAGCAGCGCCCGACAGGGGTCCTCCTACGAGCAGTACTTC | CASSARQGSSYEQYF
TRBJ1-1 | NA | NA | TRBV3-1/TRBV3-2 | TGTGCCAGCAGCCTGCAGGGGCCCAACACTGAAGCTTTCTTT | CASSLQGPNTEAFF
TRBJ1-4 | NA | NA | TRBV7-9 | TGTGCCAGCAGCGGGACCGGGGGGGGCGCGGGTGAAAAACTGTTTTTT | CASSGTGGGAGEKLFF
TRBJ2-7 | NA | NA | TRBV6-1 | TGTGCCAGCAGTGAAACCCAGGACAGCTACTACGAGCAGTACTTC | CASSETQDSYYEQYF
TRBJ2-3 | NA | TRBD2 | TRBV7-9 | TGTGCCAGCAGCTTCCCGGTTAGCGGGGACACAGATACGCAGTATTTT | CASSFPVSGDTDTQYF
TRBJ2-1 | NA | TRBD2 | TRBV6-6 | TGTGCCAGCACCCCGCTGGGCGGGGGTGAGAATGAGCAGTTCTTC | CASTPLGGGENEQFF
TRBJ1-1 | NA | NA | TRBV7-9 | TGTGCCAGCAGACCGCAGGAGAACACTGAAGCTTTCTTT | CASRPQENTEAFF
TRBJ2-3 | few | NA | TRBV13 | TGTGCCAGCAGCTTAGAAGCTAGGAGCACAGATACGCAGTATTTT | CASSLEARSTDTQYF
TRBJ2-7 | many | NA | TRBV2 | TGTGCCAGCCAACAGGAATCCTACGAGCAGTACTTC | CASQQESYEQYF
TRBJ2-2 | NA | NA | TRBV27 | TGTGCCAGCTCAGGGACGAACACCGGGGAGCTGTTTTTT | CASSGTNTGELFF
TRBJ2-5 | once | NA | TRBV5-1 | TGCGCCAGCAGCTTGGCCACTAGAGAGACCCAGTACTTC | CASSLATRETQYF
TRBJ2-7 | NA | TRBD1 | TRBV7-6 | TGTGCCAGCAGCTTAGGAGGGGGACAGGGAAGGTTCGAGCAGTACTTC | CASSLGGGQGRFEQYF
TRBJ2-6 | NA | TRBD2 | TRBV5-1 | TGCGCCAGCAGCTTGGTACTAGCGATCCCTGGGGCCAACGTCCTGACTTTC | CASSLVLAIPGANVLTF
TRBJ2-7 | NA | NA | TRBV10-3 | TGTGCCACTGGAGGGTATGAGTACGAGCAGTACTTC | CATGGYEYEQYF